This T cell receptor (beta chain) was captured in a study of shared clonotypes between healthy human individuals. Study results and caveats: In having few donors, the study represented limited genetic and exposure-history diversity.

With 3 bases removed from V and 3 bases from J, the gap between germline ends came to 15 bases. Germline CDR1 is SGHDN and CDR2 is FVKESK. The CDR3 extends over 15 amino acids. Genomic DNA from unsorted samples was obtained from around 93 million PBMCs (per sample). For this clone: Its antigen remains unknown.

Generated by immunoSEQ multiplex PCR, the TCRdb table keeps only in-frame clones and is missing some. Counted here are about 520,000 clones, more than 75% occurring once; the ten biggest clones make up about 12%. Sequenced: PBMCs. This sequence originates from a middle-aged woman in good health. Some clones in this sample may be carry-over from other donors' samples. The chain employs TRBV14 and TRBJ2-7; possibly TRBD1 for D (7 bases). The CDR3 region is CASSHWGQGGYEQYF. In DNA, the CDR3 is TGTGCCAGCAGCCATTGGGGGCAGGGGGGCTACGAGCAGTACTTC.